The TCR beta chain under discussion was sequenced for a study of OX40 agonist ivuxolimab in advanced cancers. Study outcomes and limitations: Average numbers of expanded clones were greater in CD8+ T cells than in CD4+.

Only in-frame clones appear in the TCRdb table, and some are missing; sequencing was by immunoSEQ multiplex PCR. The sample lists about 60,000 clones, 80% to 90% occurring once. V lost 5 bases, J lost 6 bases, and 9 bases stayed unmatched. CDR1 and CDR2 (germline): SGHTA, FQGTGA. This CDR3 is 16 amino acids long. On this clone: The target antigen is unknown.

Sequenced here: CD4+ or CD8+ T cells sorted from blood, sampled in a trial of the OX40 agonist ivuxolimab. This chain links TRBV7-3 with TRBJ2-1; TRBD1 matches 11 bases. The clonotype originates from an adult with an advanced solid tumor such as melanoma, head and neck, liver or kidney cancer. This CDR3 is CASSRLTGTGGNEQFF. The CDR3 nucleotides read TGTGCCAGCAGCCGATTAACCGGGACAGGGGGCAATGAGCAGTTCTTC.